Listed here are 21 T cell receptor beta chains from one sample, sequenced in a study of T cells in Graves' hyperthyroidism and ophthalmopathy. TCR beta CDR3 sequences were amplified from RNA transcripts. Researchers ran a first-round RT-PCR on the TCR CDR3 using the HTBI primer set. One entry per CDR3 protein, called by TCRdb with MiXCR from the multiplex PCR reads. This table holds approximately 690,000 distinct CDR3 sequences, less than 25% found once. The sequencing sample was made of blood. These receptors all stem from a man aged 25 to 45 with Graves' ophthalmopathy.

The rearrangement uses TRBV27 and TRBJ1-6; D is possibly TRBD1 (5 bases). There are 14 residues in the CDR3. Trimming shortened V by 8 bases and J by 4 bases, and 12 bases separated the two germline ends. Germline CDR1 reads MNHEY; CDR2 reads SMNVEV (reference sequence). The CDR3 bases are TGTGCCAGCGGGGACCCGGAATATAATTCACCCCTCCACTTT. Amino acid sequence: CASGDPEYNSPLHF.

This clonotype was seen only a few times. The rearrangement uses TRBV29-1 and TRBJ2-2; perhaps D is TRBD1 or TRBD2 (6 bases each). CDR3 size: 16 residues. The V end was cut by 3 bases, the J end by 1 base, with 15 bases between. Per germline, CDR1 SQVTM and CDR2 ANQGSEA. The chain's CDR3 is CSVEGGQAKNTGELFF. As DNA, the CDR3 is TGCAGCGTTGAGGGGGGCCAGGCCAAGAACACCGGGGAGCTGTTTTTT.

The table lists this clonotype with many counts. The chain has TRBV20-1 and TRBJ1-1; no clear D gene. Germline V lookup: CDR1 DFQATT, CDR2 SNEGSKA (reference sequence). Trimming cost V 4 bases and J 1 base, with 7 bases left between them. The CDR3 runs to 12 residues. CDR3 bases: TGCAGTGCTAATGCGCGGAACACTGAAGCTTTCTTT. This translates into CSANARNTEAFF.

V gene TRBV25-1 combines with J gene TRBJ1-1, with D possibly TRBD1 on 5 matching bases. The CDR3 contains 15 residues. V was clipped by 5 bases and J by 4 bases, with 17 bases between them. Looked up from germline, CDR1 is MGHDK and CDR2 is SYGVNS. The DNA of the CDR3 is TGTGCCAGCAGTAAGGAGAGGGGTCGGACCACTGAAGCTTTCTTT. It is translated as CASSKERGRTTEAFF.

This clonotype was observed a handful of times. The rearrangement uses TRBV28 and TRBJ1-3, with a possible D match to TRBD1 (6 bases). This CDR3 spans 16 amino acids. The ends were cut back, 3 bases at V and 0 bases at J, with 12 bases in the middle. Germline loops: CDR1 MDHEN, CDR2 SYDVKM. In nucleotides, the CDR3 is TGTGCCAGCAGTTTGGGGGCAGCCGCCTCTGGAAACACCATATATTTT. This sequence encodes CASSLGAAASGNTIYF.

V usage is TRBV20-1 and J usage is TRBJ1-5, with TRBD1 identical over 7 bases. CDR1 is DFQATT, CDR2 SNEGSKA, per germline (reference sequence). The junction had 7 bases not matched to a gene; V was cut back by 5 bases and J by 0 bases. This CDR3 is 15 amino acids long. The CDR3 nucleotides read TGCAGTGCTGGAGGGACAGCTTATAGCAATCAGCCCCAGCATTTT. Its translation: CSAGGTAYSNQPQHF.

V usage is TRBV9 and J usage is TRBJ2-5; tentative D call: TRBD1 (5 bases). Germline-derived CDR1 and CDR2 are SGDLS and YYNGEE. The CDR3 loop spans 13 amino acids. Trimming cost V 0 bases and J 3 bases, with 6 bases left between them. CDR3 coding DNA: TGTGCCAGCAGCGTAGAGGGGAAAGAGACCCAGTACTTC. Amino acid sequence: CASSVEGKETQYF. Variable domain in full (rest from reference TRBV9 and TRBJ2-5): DSGVTQTPKHLITATGQRVTLRCSPRSGDLSVYWYQQSLDQGLQFLIQYYNGEERAKGNILERFSAQQFPDLHSELNLSSLELGDSALYFCASSVEGKETQYFGPGTRLLVL.

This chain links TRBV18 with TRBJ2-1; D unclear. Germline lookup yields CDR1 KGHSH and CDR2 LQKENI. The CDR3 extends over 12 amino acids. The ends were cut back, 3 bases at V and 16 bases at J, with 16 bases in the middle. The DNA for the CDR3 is TGTGCCAGCTCACCTTCGGACGGAAGGGCCTTCTTC. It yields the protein CASSPSDGRAFF. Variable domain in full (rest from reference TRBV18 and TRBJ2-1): NAGVMQNPRHLVRRRGQEARLRCSPMKGHSHVYWYRQLPEEGLKFMVYLQKENIIDESGMPKERFSAEFPKEGPSILRIQQVVRGDSAAYFCASSPSDGRAFFGPGTRLTVL.

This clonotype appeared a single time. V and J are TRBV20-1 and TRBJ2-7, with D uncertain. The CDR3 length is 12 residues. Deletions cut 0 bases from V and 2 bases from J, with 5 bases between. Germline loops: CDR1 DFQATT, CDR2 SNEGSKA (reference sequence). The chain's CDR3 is CSAREPPYEQYF. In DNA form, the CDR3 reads TGCAGTGCTAGAGAGCCCCCCTACGAGCAGTACTTC.

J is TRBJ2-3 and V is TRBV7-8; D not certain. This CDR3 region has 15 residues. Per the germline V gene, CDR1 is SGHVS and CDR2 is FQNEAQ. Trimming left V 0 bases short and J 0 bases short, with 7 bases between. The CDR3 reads CASSLARRSTDTQYF. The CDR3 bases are TGTGCCAGCAGCTTAGCGCGGCGGAGCACAGATACGCAGTATTTT. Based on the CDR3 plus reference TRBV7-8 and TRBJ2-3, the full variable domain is GAGVSQSPRYKVAKRGQDVALRCDPISGHVSLFWYQQALGQGPEFLTYFQNEAQLDKSGLPSDRFFAERPEGSVSTLKIQRTQQEDSAVYLCASSLARRSTDTQYFGPGTRLTVL.

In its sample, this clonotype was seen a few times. DNA for the CDR3: TGTGCCAGCAGCGCCCCGGCCGGGGAGCTGTTTTTT. The encoded protein is CASSAPAGELFF. The chain carries TRBV11-2 and TRBJ2-2; D call uncertain. The germline gives CDR1 SGHAT, CDR2 FQNNGV. The CDR3 runs 12 residues. V was clipped by 5 bases and J by 6 bases, with 7 bases between them. The full variable domain, its missing parts supplied by reference TRBV11-2 and TRBJ2-2, is EAGVAQSPRYKIIEKRQSVAFWCNPISGHATLYWYQQILGQGPKLLIQFQNNGVVDDSQLPKDRFSAERLKGVDSTLKIQPAKLEDSAVYLCASSAPAGELFFGEGSRLTVL.

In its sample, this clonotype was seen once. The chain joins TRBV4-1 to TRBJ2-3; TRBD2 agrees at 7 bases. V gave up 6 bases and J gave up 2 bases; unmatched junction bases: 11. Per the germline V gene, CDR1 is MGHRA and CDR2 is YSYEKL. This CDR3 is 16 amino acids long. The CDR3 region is CASRAGEGRITDTQYF. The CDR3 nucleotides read TGCGCCAGCAGGGCGGGGGAGGGGAGAATCACAGATACGCAGTATTTT.

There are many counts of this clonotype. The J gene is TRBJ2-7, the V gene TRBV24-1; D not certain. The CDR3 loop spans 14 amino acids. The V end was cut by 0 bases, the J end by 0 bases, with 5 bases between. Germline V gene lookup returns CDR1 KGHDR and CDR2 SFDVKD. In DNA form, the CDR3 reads TGTGCCACCAGTGATTTGTACAGCTCCTACGAGCAGTACTTC. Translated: CATSDLYSSYEQYF.

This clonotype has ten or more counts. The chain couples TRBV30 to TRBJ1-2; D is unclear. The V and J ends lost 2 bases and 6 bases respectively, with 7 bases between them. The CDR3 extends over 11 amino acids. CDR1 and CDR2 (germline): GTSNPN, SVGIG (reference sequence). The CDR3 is CAWSRVHGYTF. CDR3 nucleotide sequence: TGTGCCTGGAGTAGGGTCCATGGCTACACCTTC.

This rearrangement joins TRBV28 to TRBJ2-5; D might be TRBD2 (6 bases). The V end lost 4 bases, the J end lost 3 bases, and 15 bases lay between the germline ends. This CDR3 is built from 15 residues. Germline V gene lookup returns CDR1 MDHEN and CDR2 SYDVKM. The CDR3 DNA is TGTGCCAGCAGTTGGGCGGGACTGTCAAAAGAGACCCAGTACTTC. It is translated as CASSWAGLSKETQYF. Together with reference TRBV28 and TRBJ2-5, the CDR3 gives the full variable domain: DVKVTQSSRYLVKRTGEKVFLECVQDMDHENMFWYRQDPGLGLRLIYFSYDVKMKEKGDIPEGYSVSREKKERFSLILESASTNQTSMYLCASSWAGLSKETQYFGPGTRLLVL.

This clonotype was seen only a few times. The CDR3 DNA reads as TGTGCCAGCAGCTTAGAGAGAGACAGCCTTCTAAGAAACACCATATATTTT. Residues: CASSLERDSLLRNTIYF. The chain is built from TRBV7-9 and TRBJ1-3; TRBD1 is a possible D gene (5 bases). The germline V and J ends were trimmed by 1 base and 5 bases, with 18 bases remaining between them. Looked up from germline, CDR1 is SEHNR and CDR2 is FQNEAQ (reference sequence). The CDR3 length is 17 residues.

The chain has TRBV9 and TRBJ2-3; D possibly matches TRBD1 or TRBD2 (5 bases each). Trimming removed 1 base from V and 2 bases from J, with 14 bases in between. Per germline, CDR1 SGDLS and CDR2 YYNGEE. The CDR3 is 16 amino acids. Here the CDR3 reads CASSVTQPGTTDTQYF. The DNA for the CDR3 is TGTGCCAGCAGCGTAACTCAACCCGGGACCACAGATACGCAGTATTTT.

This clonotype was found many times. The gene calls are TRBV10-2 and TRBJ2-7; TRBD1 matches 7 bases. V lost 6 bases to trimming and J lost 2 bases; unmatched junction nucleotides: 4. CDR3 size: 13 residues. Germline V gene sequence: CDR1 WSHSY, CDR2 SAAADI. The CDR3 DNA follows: TGCGCCAGCAGGGGGGACAGAGCCTACGAGCAGTACTTC. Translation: CASRGDRAYEQYF.

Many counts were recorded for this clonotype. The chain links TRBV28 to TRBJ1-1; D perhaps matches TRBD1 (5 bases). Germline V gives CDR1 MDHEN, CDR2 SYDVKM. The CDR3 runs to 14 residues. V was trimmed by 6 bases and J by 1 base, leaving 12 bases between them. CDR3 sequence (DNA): TGTGCCAGCAGCCCCCCTACAGGGAACACTGAAGCTTTCTTT. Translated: CASSPPTGNTEAFF.

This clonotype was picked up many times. The CDR3 bases are TGTGCCACCGGATTCCGGGAAAGGGGCTACGAGCAGTACTTC. It codes for CATGFRERGYEQYF. The chain recombines TRBV2 with TRBJ2-7, with D perhaps matching TRBD1 or TRBD2 (5 bases each). The CDR3 consists of 14 residues. Germline CDR1 is SNHLY and CDR2 is FYNNEI. V lost 10 bases and J 3 bases, leaving 19 bases between the germline ends.

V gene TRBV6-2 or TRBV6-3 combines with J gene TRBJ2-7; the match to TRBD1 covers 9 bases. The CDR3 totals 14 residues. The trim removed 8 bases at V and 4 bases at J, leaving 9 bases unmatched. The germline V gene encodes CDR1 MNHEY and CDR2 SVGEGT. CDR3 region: CASPVTGGKYEQYF. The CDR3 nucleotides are TGTGCCAGCCCTGTCACAGGGGGCAAATACGAGCAGTACTTC.